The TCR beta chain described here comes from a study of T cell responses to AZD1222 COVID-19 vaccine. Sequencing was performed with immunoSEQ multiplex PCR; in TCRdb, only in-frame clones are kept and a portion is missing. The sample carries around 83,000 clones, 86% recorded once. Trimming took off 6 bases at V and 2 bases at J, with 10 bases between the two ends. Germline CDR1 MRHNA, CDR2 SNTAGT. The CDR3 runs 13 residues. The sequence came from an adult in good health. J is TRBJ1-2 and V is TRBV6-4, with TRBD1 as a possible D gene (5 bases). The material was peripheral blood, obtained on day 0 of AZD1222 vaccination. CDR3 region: CASREGENYGYTF. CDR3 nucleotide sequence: TGTGCCAGCAGAGAAGGGGAGAACTATGGCTACACCTTC.